The next 27 T cell receptor beta chains were all read from a single sample in a study of early T cells in non-severe SARS-CoV-2 infection. TCRdb analysed the 5' RACE reads with MiXCR anew, one entry per CDR3 protein. In the table there are 60,000 to 75,000 distinct CDR3 sequences, 11% of which are singletons. The source material was whole blood, sampled at baseline. The receptors derive from an adult who was a healthcare worker with PCR-confirmed SARS-CoV-2 infection or an uninfected control (not recorded which).

The V and J genes are TRBV7-2 and TRBJ2-4; no reliable D call. Trimming cost V 1 base and J 0 bases, with 4 bases left between them. Per germline, CDR1 SGHTA and CDR2 FQGNSA. The CDR3 sequence is 14 residues long. The CDR3 nucleotides are TGTGCCAGCAGCTTAGAAGTAGCCAAAAACATTCAGTACTTC. Translated, it gives CASSLEVAKNIQYF.

Only a few counts were recorded for this clonotype. The rearrangement links TRBV12-3 or TRBV12-4 to TRBJ2-7; no firm D call. The CDR3 extends over 14 amino acids. Trimming stripped 6 bases from V and 1 base from J, with 13 bases between. The CDR3 nucleotides read TGTGCCAGCAGCGGGCCCCCATTTTCCTACGAGCAGTACTTC. This gives the protein CASSGPPFSYEQYF.

This clonotype was observed a handful of times. The gene calls are TRBV29-1 and TRBJ2-1, with D unresolved. CDR1 SQVTM and CDR2 ANQGSEA come from the germline V gene. V shed 4 bases and J shed 4 bases, with 14 bases lying between them. The CDR3 is 14 residues long. CDR3 DNA sequence: TGCAGCGTTGGTAAGCCCTCCGGGTACAATGAGCAGTTCTTC. Protein sequence: CSVGKPSGYNEQFF.

This clonotype came up a few times. The CDR3 loop is CASSPTLAGTQYF. In DNA, the CDR3 is TGTGCCAGCAGCCCGACTTTGGCTGGTACGCAGTATTTT. The chain couples TRBV3-1 to TRBJ2-3, with D uncertain. The germline V gene encodes CDR1 LGHDT and CDR2 YNNKEL (reference sequence). The CDR3 runs to 13 residues. V was trimmed by 4 bases and J by 8 bases, leaving 13 bases between them.

In its sample, this clonotype was seen a few times. V is TRBV19 and J is TRBJ1-5; possibly TRBD1 for D (6 bases). V shed 6 bases and J shed 7 bases, with 19 bases lying between them. Germline CDR1 and CDR2: LNHDA and SQIVND (reference sequence). CDR3 size: 15 residues. CDR3 residues: CASRQNRVWGQPQHF. CDR3 DNA sequence: TGTGCCAGTAGGCAGAACAGGGTATGGGGCCAGCCCCAGCATTTT.

The J gene is TRBJ1-4, the V gene TRBV2, with TRBD1 matching 7 bases. This CDR3 has 16 residues. The trim removed 8 bases at V and 5 bases at J, leaving 14 bases unmatched. Germline V gene sequence: CDR1 SNHLY, CDR2 FYNNEI. CDR3: CASDAYRQGLNEKLFF. CDR3 nucleotide sequence: TGTGCCAGCGATGCTTATCGACAGGGACTAAATGAAAAACTGTTTTTT.

This clonotype was seen repeatedly, ten times or more. V gene TRBV6-5 combines with J gene TRBJ2-1; D remains ambiguous. The ends were cut back, 4 bases at V and 7 bases at J, with 8 bases in the middle. The germline CDR1 and CDR2 sequences are MNHEY and SVGAGI. The CDR3 spans 12 residues. This CDR3 reads CASSSGWNEQFF. The CDR3 DNA sequence: TGTGCCAGCAGTTCGGGTTGGAATGAGCAGTTCTTC.

This chain joins TRBV6-2 or TRBV6-3 and TRBJ2-4; TRBD2 might be the D (6 bases). The germline V gene encodes CDR1 MNHEY and CDR2 SVGEGT. V lost 1 base and J lost 0, with 13 bases in between. The CDR3 runs 17 residues. CDR3 sequence reads: CASSYYVIAVAKNIQYF. The CDR3 bases are TGTGCCAGCAGTTACTACGTGATAGCGGTAGCCAAAAACATTCAGTACTTC.

This sequence joins TRBV25-1 and TRBJ2-7; no clear D. Trimming removed 9 bases from V and 3 bases from J, with 15 bases in between. The CDR3 covers 13 residues. Germline V gives CDR1 MGHDK, CDR2 SYGVNS. The CDR3 coding sequence is TGTGCCAGTTGTCCCGGGCAATGCTACGAGCAGTACTTC. This encodes CASCPGQCYEQYF.

The chain links TRBV29-1 to TRBJ1-5; D is unresolved. CDR3 length equals 14 residues. Germline lookup yields CDR1 SQVTM and CDR2 ANQGSEA. Between the trimmed V and J ends, which lost 5 bases and 2 bases, there was a span of 13 bases. DNA for the CDR3: TGCAGCGTTTCGGGCCGTGGGGGCAATCAGCCCCAGCATTTT. This gives the protein CSVSGRGGNQPQHF.

The rearrangement links TRBV19 to TRBJ1-5; D is possibly TRBD1 (6 bases). CDR1 LNHDA and CDR2 SQIVND come from the germline V gene (reference sequence). This CDR3 is 16 amino acids long. The V end was cut by 3 bases, the J end by 2 bases, with 14 bases between. In DNA, the CDR3 is TGTGCCAGTAGTATGGGGATACAGGGAGGCAATCAGCCCCAGCATTTT. Translation gives CASSMGIQGGNQPQHF.

J is TRBJ2-3 and V is TRBV29-1, with D tentatively TRBD1 (5 bases). CDR3 length: 13 amino acids. Per germline, CDR1 SQVTM and CDR2 ANQGSEA. V lost 2 bases to trimming and J lost 5 bases, with 11 bases between them. CDR3 bases: TGCAGCGTTGAACAGACAGCGAGAGATACGCAGTATTTT. Protein sequence: CSVEQTARDTQYF.

The sample holds a few counts of this clonotype. The rearrangement joins TRBV6-5 to TRBJ1-2; D gene ambiguous. Germline CDR1 MNHEY, CDR2 SVGAGI. The CDR3 contains 13 residues. Trimming removed 6 bases from V and 5 bases from J, with 13 bases in between. CDR3 amino acids: CASSPATEYGYTF. The CDR3 DNA sequence: TGTGCCAGCAGCCCCGCTACCGAGTATGGCTACACCTTC.

The chain is built from TRBV12-3 or TRBV12-4 and TRBJ1-5; D is possibly TRBD1 (5 bases). The CDR3 covers 14 residues. V lost 5 bases, J lost 3 bases, and 11 bases lay in between. The CDR3: CASSQTGFNQPQHF. The CDR3 DNA is TGTGCCAGCAGTCAAACAGGCTTCAATCAGCCCCAGCATTTT.

This clonotype has just a few counts. The rearrangement uses TRBV5-8 and TRBJ2-1; 7 nucleotides line up with TRBD1. The trim removed 1 base at V and 6 bases at J, leaving 7 bases unmatched. CDR1 and CDR2 (germline): SGHTS, YDEGEE. This CDR3 contains 15 residues. CDR3 residues: CASSLRGGLGNEQFF. In nucleotides, the CDR3 is TGTGCCAGCAGCTTGAGAGGGGGCCTGGGCAATGAGCAGTTCTTC.

Ten or more counts support this clonotype. The chain recombines TRBV9 with TRBJ1-2, with TRBD1 as a possible D gene (6 bases). The CDR3 contains 13 residues. Looked up from germline, CDR1 is SGDLS and CDR2 is YYNGEE. Trimming removed 3 bases from V and 5 bases from J, with 11 bases in between. The CDR3 nucleotides read TGTGCCAGCAGCGGGGGGCCTTTTTATGGCTACACCTTC. This translates into CASSGGPFYGYTF.

The sample holds many counts of this clonotype. The V and J genes are TRBV18 and TRBJ1-1, with D unresolved. The CDR3 consists of 13 residues. Germline CDR1 is KGHSH and CDR2 is LQKENI. V lost 5 bases and J lost 1, with 8 bases in between. CDR3 bases: TGTGCCAGCTCAGTCGACTGGAACACTGAAGCTTTCTTT. This encodes CASSVDWNTEAFF. Variable domain in full (rest from reference TRBV18 and TRBJ1-1): NAGVMQNPRHLVRRRGQEARLRCSPMKGHSHVYWYRQLPEEGLKFMVYLQKENIIDESGMPKERFSAEFPKEGPSILRIQQVVRGDSAAYFCASSVDWNTEAFFGQGTRLTVV.

This clonotype was picked up a small number of times. The chain carries TRBV7-2 and TRBJ2-1; 7 bases map to TRBD2. The V gene's germline CDR1 is SGHTA and CDR2 FQGNSA. The CDR3 totals 16 residues. V trimming: 0 bases; J trimming: 0 bases; junction bases outside the gene matches: 2. The CDR3 here is CASSLASGDSYNEQFF. In DNA form, the CDR3 reads TGTGCCAGCAGCTTAGCCAGCGGGGACTCCTACAATGAGCAGTTCTTC. Full variable domain (remainder filled in from reference TRBV7-2 and TRBJ2-1): GAGVSQSPSNKVTEKGKDVELRCDPISGHTALYWYRQSLGQGLEFLIYFQGNSAPDKSGLPSDRFSAERTGGSVSTLTIQRTQQEDSAVYLCASSLASGDSYNEQFFGPGTRLTVL.

The count of this clonotype is one. Possible read error: a much larger clone is one base away. The chain joins TRBV29-1 to TRBJ2-7, with D possibly being TRBD2 (7 bases). V lost 4 bases and J 6 bases, leaving 13 bases between the germline ends. This CDR3 is built from 12 residues. Germline V lookup: CDR1 SQVTM, CDR2 ANQGSEA. The CDR3 sequence: CSVAPGEGEQYF. CDR3 nucleotides: TGCAGCGTTGCCCCAGGGGAGGGCGAGCAGTACTTC.

There are a few counts of this clonotype. The rearrangement joins TRBV7-9 to TRBJ2-2, with unresolved D. The V end was cut by 2 bases, the J end by 2 bases, with 6 bases between. Germline V gives CDR1 SEHNR, CDR2 FQNEAQ (reference sequence). The length of the CDR3 is 14 residues. In DNA, the CDR3 is TGTGCCAGCAGCTTATTCACCAACACCGGGGAGCTGTTTTTT. Amino acid sequence: CASSLFTNTGELFF.

The chain is built from TRBV20-1 and TRBJ2-1; maybe TRBD1 (6 bases). The CDR3 runs to 14 residues. CDR1 is DFQATT, CDR2 SNEGSKA, per germline (reference sequence). Trimming stripped 0 bases from V and 7 bases from J, with 13 bases between. The CDR3 region is CSARDRGLRNEQFF. The DNA for the CDR3 is TGCAGTGCTAGAGATAGGGGGTTGAGAAATGAGCAGTTCTTC.

This clonotype showed up many times. The chain is built from TRBV19 and TRBJ2-7; D call uncertain. This CDR3 region has 15 residues. Germline CDR1 and CDR2: LNHDA and SQIVND (reference sequence). Trimming took off 5 bases at V and 6 bases at J, with 20 bases between the two ends. The CDR3 is CASSLRRQSSGEQYF. CDR3 nucleotide sequence: TGTGCCAGTAGTTTACGGCGCCAATCATCTGGCGAGCAGTACTTC.

The J gene is TRBJ1-4, the V gene TRBV20-1; a weak D match, TRBD1 (5 bases). The CDR3 extends over 15 amino acids. Germline V gene lookup returns CDR1 DFQATT and CDR2 SNEGSKA (reference sequence). Trimming took 0 bases from V and 8 from J, leaving 16 bases between them. CDR3 in amino acids: CSAREWGNKREKLFF. The CDR3 DNA reads TGCAGTGCTAGAGAATGGGGGAACAAGAGGGAAAAACTGTTTTTT.

V is TRBV2 and J is TRBJ1-5; D is unresolved. Looked up from germline, CDR1 is SNHLY and CDR2 is FYNNEI. CDR3 size: 13 residues. V was cut by 7 bases and J by 3 bases, with 10 bases left in between. The CDR3 loop reads CASTYVPNQPQHF. DNA for the CDR3: TGTGCCAGCACTTATGTTCCCAATCAGCCCCAGCATTTT.

There are many counts of this clonotype. The chain employs TRBV29-1 and TRBJ2-7, with TRBD1 matching 7 bases. Germline CDR1 reads SQVTM; CDR2 reads ANQGSEA. V shed 6 bases, J shed 6 bases, and the junction held 8 bases outside the gene matches. The CDR3 loop spans 12 amino acids. This CDR3 reads CSVPQPGGEQYF. The CDR3 DNA reads as TGCAGCGTCCCCCAGCCAGGGGGCGAGCAGTACTTC.

There are many counts of this clonotype. The chain has TRBV10-3 and TRBJ2-3; D remains unclear. Trimming cost V 0 bases and J 3 bases, with 4 bases left between them. The CDR3 is 13 amino acids. Germline CDR1 reads ENHRY; CDR2 reads SYGVKD. The CDR3 region is CAISESGTDTQYF. The CDR3 DNA reads TGTGCCATCAGTGAGTCGGGGACAGATACGCAGTATTTT.

The V call is TRBV7-2, the J call TRBJ2-2, with 9 bases identical to TRBD2. From germline, CDR1 is SGHTA and CDR2 FQGNSA. The CDR3 is made up of 15 amino acids. V lost 3 bases and J lost 6; bases outside the gene matches: 5. Here the CDR3 reads CASSFSGSPPGELFF. DNA for the CDR3: TGTGCCAGCAGCTTTAGCGGGAGCCCTCCCGGGGAGCTGTTTTTT.